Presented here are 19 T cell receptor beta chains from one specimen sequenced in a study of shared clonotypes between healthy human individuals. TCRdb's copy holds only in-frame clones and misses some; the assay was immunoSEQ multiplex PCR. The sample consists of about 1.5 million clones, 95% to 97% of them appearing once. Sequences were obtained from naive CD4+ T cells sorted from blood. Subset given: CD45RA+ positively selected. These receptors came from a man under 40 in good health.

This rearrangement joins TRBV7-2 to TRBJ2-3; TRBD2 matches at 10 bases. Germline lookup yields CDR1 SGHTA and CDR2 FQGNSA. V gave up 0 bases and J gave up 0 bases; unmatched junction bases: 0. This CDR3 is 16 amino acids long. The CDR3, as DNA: TGTGCCAGCAGCTTAGCGACTAGCGGGAGCACAGATACGCAGTATTTT. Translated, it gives CASSLATSGSTDTQYF.

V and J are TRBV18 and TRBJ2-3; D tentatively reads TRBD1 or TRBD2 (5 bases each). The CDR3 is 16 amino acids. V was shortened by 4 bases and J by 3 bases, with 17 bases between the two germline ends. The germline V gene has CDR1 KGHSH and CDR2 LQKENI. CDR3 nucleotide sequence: TGTGCCAGCTCACTTCAGGGACGAATCAGTACAGATACGCAGTATTTT. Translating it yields CASSLQGRISTDTQYF.

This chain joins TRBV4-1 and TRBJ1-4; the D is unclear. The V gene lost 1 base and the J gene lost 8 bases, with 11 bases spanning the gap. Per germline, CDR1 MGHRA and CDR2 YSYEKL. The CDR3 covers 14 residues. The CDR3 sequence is CASSQVPTGEKLFF. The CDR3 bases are TGCGCCAGCAGCCAAGTACCGACGGGGGAAAAACTGTTTTTT.

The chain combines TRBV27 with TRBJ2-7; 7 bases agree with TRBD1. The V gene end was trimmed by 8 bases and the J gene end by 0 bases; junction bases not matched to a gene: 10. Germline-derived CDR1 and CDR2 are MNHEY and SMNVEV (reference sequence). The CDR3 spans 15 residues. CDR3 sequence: CASGPGTVGSYEQYF. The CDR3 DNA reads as TGTGCCAGCGGTCCCGGGACAGTCGGCTCCTACGAGCAGTACTTC.

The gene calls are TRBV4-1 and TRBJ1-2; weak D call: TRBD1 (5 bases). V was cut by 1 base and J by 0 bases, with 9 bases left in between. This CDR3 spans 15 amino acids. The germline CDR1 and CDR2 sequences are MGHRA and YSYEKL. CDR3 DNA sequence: TGCGCCAGCAGCCAAGTCACAGGAGCTAACTATGGCTACACCTTC. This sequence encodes CASSQVTGANYGYTF.

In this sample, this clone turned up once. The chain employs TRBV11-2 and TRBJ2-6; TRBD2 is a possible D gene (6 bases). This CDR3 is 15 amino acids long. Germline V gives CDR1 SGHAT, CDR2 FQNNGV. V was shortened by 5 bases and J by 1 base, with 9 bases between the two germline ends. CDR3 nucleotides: TGTGCCAGCAGCCAAGGACTATCTGGGGCCAACGTCCTGACTTTC. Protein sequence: CASSQGLSGANVLTF.

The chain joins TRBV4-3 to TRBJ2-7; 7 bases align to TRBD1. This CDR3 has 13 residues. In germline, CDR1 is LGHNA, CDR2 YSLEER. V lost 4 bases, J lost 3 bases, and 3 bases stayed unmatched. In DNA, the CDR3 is TGCGCCAGCAGCCTGAGACAGGGCTACGAGCAGTACTTC. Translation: CASSLRQGYEQYF.

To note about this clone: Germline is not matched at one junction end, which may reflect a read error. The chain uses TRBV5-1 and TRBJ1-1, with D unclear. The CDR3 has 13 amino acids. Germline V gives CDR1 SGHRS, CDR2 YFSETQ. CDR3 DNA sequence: TGCGCCAGCAGCTCGGGCCCGAACGCTGAAGCTTTCTTT. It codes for CASSSGPNAEAFF.

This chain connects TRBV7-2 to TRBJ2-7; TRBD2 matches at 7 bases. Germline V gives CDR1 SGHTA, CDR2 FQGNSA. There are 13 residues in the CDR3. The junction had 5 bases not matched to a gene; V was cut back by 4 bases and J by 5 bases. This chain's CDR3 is CASSSGTNDEQYF. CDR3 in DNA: TGTGCCAGCAGCTCCGGGACTAACGACGAGCAGTACTTC.

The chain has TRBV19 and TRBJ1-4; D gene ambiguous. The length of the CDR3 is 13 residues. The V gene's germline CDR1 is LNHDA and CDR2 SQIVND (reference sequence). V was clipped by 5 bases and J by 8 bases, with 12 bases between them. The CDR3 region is CASSPKAREKLFF. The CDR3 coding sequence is TGTGCCAGTAGTCCCAAGGCACGAGAAAAACTGTTTTTT.

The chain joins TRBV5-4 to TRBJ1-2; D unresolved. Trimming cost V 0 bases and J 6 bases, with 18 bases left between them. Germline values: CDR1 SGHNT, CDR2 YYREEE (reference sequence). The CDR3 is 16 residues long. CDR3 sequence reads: CASSLEVTANVHGYTF. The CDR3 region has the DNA TGTGCCAGCAGCTTGGAGGTCACAGCCAATGTCCATGGCTACACCTTC.

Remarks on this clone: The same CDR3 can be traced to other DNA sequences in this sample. CDR3 loop: CASSVVGTDTQYF. The CDR3 nucleotides are TGTGCCAGCAGCGTAGTTGGCACAGATACGCAGTATTTT. The chain has TRBV9 and TRBJ2-3; D is unclear. The CDR3 covers 13 residues. With 0 bases removed from V and 1 base from J, the gap between germline ends came to 3 bases. The germline V gene has CDR1 SGDLS and CDR2 YYNGEE. Combining the CDR3 with reference TRBV9 and TRBJ2-3 gives the whole variable domain DSGVTQTPKHLITATGQRVTLRCSPRSGDLSVYWYQQSLDQGLQFLIQYYNGEERAKGNILERFSAQQFPDLHSELNLSSLELGDSALYFCASSVVGTDTQYFGPGTRLTVL.

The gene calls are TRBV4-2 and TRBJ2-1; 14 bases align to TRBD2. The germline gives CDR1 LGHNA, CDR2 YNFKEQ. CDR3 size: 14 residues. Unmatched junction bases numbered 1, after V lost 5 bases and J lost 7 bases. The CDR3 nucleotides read TGTGCCAGCAGCGGGACTAGCGGGAGTAATGAGCAGTTCTTC. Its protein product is CASSGTSGSNEQFF.

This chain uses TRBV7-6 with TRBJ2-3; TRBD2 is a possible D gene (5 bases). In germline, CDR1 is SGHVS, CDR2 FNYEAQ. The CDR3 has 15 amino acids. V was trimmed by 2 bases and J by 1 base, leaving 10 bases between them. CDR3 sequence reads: CASSLTYGGTDTQYF. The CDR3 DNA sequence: TGTGCCAGCAGCTTAACGTACGGGGGCACAGATACGCAGTATTTT.

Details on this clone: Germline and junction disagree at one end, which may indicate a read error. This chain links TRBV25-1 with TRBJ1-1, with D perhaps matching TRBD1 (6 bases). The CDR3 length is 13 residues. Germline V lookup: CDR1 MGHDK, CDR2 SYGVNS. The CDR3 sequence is CASGDRLNTEAFF. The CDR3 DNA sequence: TGTGCCAGCGGTGACAGGCTGAACACTGAAGCTTTCTTT.

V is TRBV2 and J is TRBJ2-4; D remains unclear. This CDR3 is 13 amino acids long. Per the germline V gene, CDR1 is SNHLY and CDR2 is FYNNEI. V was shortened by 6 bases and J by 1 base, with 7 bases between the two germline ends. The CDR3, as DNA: TGTGCCAGCAGGCCTTTGGCCAAAAACATTCAGTACTTC. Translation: CASRPLAKNIQYF.

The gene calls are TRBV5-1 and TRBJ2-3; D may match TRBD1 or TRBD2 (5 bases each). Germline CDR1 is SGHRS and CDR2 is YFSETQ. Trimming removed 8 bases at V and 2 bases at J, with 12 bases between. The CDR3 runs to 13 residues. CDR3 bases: TGCGCCAGTTCAAGGGACGACACAGATACGCAGTATTTT. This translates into CASSRDDTDTQYF.

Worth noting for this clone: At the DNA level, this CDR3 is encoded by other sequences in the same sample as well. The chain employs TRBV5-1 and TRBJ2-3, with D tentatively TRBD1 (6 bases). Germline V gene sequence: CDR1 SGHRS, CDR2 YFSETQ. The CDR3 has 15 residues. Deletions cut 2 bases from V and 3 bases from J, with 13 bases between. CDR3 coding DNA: TGCGCCAGCAGCTTATTGGCAGGGGCGACAGATACGCAGTATTTT. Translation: CASSLLAGATDTQYF. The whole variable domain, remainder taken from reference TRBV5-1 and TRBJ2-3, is KAGVTQTPRYLIKTRGQQVTLSCSPISGHRSVSWYQQTPGQGLQFLFEYFSETQRNKGNFPGRFSGRQFSNSRSEMNVSTLELGDSALYLCASSLLAGATDTQYFGPGTRLTVL.

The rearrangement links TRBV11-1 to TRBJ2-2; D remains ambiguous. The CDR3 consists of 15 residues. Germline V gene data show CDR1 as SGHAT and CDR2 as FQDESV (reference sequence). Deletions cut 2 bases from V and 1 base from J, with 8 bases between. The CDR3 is CASSLSTRNTGELFF. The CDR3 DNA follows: TGTGCCAGCAGCTTAAGCACCAGGAACACCGGGGAGCTGTTTTTT.